The clone carrying this T cell receptor beta chain was observed many times. Preparation of the TCRbeta library involved a method that used unique molecular identifiers. Using its own MiXCR run on the PCR reads, TCRdb lists one record per CDR3 protein. The sample lists 540,000 or so distinct CDR3 sequences, approximately 22% occurring once. CDR3 length equals 17 residues. This sample is drawn from a study of T-cell reconstitution after alpha-beta-depleted transplantation in children. The TCR comes from a boy younger than two who had a stem cell transplant for acute myeloid leukemia, so the T cells may come from the graft donor. This material consisted of PBMCs, mostly from graft donor cells, taken 360 days after TCRalphabeta/CD19-depleted stem cell transplant. V usage is TRBV21-1 and J usage is TRBJ1-2. TRBV21-1 is a pseudogene locus. CDR3 sequence: CASSKGLAGASRWGYTF. In nucleotides, the CDR3 is TGTGCCAGCAGCAAAGGTTTGGCAGGGGCCTCTCGTTGGGGCTACACCTTC.